This T cell receptor beta chain is from a study of shared clonotypes between healthy human individuals. General study points: Genetic and exposure-history diversity was limited by the few donors.

About this clone itself: The antigen is unknown.

Memory CD4+ cells were the fraction left after CD45RA+ naive selection. The ends lost 3 bases at V and 2 bases at J; junction bases unmatched: 7. Germline CDR1 is SGDLS and CDR2 is YYNGEE. CDR3 length: 15 amino acids. For each subset, genomic DNA was distributed in equal portions over several immunoSEQ plates. Clones were read by immunoSEQ multiplex PCR, and TCRdb kept only the in-frame ones, dropping some. Counted here are hundreds of thousands of clones, 90% to 96% occurring once; the ten biggest clones make up 0.055% to 0.075%. This rearrangement joins TRBV9 to TRBJ2-7, with 8 bases fitting TRBD1. The sequencing sample was made of naive CD4+ T cells sorted from blood. Subset in this sample: CD45RA+ positively selected. The sequence was collected from a woman in her 30s in good health. The CDR3 is CASSDYMDRAYEQYF. CDR3 DNA: TGTGCCAGCAGCGACTACATGGACAGGGCCTACGAGCAGTACTTC.